This entry features one TCR beta chain sequence. Its antigen is undetermined. This CDR3 spans 14 amino acids. Per germline, CDR1 SEHNR and CDR2 FQNEAQ (reference sequence). The data are from a study of CXCR3-negative and CXCR3-positive naive CD8 T cells. General study results and limits: Both naive subsets showed comparably high diversity, and memory CD8+ cells showed much lower diversity. Unlike memory cells, which differed, naive CXCR3-negative and CXCR3-positive cells had similar TRBV-TRBJ usage. For the naive subsets, surface CD5 was similar, and TCR strength was inferred from TRB CDR3 properties. Greater hydrophobicity was found in TRB CDR3s of CXCR3-positive naive cells than of CXCR3-negative naive cells.

TRB cDNA libraries were made by UMI-labeled 5' RACE. TCRdb re-analyzed the 5' RACE reads; it lists each CDR3 protein once, without DNA. The sample includes just under 65,000 distinct CDR3 sequences. The clonotype comes from a human donor in good health. Some clones in this sample may be carry-over from other donors' samples. V gene TRBV7-9 combines with J gene TRBJ2-7; no DNA is available, so the TRBD1 call from TCRdb remains unchecked. Sequencing was performed on naive CXCR3+ CD8+ T cells from blood. The subset is: CD45RO-CCR7+CD27+CD95- naive CD8+ T cells expressing CXCR3 (TNR3+). This CDR3 is CASSFRQGAHEQYF.